This T cell receptor (beta chain) originates from a study of T cell responses to AZD1222 COVID-19 vaccine. Study context: Analyses pooled second doses at about 4 or about 12 weeks. The study's findings and limits: Most donors were white British and more were female, and clonal diversity was possibly underestimated. Spike-wide vaccine-associated CD4 TCRs dominated at 160-218 and 743-854. Close to half of all spike-specific TCRs reportedly target regions of the variants that are unmutated.

V was trimmed by 0 bases and J by 6 bases, leaving 15 bases between them. The germline V gene encodes CDR1 SGHDT and CDR2 YYEEEE. CDR3 length: 15 amino acids. The data were produced by immunoSEQ multiplex PCR, yet TCRdb's version contains in-frame clones alone and is incomplete. The sample includes approximately 120,000 clones, less than 90% of them seen just once. Remarks on this clone: Its antigen remains unidentified.

The rearrangement links TRBV5-6 to TRBJ1-2; D not resolved. The material was peripheral blood, obtained on day 0 of AZD1222 vaccination. The receptor was isolated from an adult in good health. CDR3 loop: CASSLVSALFNGYTF. DNA of the CDR3: TGTGCCAGCAGCTTGGTCTCAGCCCTTTTTAATGGCTACACCTTC. Filled out from reference TRBV5-6 and TRBJ1-2, the complete variable domain reads DAGVTQSPTHLIKTRGQQVTLRCSPKSGHDTVSWYQQALGQGPQFIFQYYEEEERQRGNFPDRFSGHQFPNYSSELNVNALLLGDSALYLCASSLVSALFNGYTFGSGTRLTVV.